This TCR beta chain derives from a study of T cells after yellow fever vaccination. General study findings and limits: The secondary response peaked faster, at day 5 versus 15, but was weaker. After the booster, 96% of CD4 and roughly nine tenths of CD8 primary-response clones were re-detected.

The CDR3 spans 15 residues. CDR1 and CDR2 (germline): LGHNA, YSLEER. This clonotype was found a few times. Its cognate antigen is unknown. One junction end does not reproduce the germline sequence, and a read error may be involved. UMIs were added to TCR cDNA along with a universal primer site when it was made by 5'RACE template switching. TCRdb analysed the 5' RACE reads with MiXCR anew, one entry per CDR3 protein. Of about 340,000 distinct CDR3 sequences listed, 9.5% to 15% are singletons. The TCR was taken from a man between 18 and 35 years old who received the YFV17D yellow fever vaccine. Specimen: CD4+ T cells sorted from PBMCs, collected 15 days after the yellow fever booster vaccination. The genes are TRBV4-3 and TRBJ1-2; 7 bases map to TRBD1. The CDR3 protein is CASSSGQVPNYCYTF. As DNA, the CDR3 is TGCGCCAGCAGTTCCGGACAGGTCCCTAACTATTGCTACACCTTC.